These 28 T cell receptor beta chains share one sample of origin, sequenced in a study of blood T cell repertoires in COVID-19. The table came from immunoSEQ multiplex PCR; TCRdb's copy has only in-frame clones and leaves some out. The sample records about 52,000 clones, around 90% being singletons. Sequencing was done on a sample of peripheral blood. Receptors were obtained from a human donor in a cohort sampled during active COVID-19.

The chain combines TRBV24-1 with TRBJ2-1; 11 bases agree with TRBD2. V was clipped by 3 bases and J by 3 bases; unmatched bases: 3. The CDR3 length is 16 residues. Germline V lookup: CDR1 KGHDR, CDR2 SFDVKD. CDR3 sequence (DNA): TGTGCCACCAGTGATCCGACTAGCGGGGTCTACAATGAGCAGTTCTTC. Amino acid sequence: CATSDPTSGVYNEQFF.

The chain links TRBV5-1 to TRBJ2-1; D ambiguous. The germline V gene has CDR1 SGHRS and CDR2 YFSETQ. The CDR3 runs to 15 residues. The V gene lost 0 bases and the J gene lost 3 bases, with 10 bases spanning the gap. CDR3 protein: CASSLVAQVYNEQFF. CDR3 nucleotides: TGCGCCAGCAGCTTGGTGGCCCAGGTCTACAATGAGCAGTTCTTC.

The rearrangement uses TRBV3-1 (or the pseudogene TRBV3-2) and TRBJ2-7; 8 nucleotides align to TRBD2. This CDR3 has 14 amino acids. Germline V gene data show CDR1 as LGHDT and CDR2 as YNNKEL (reference sequence). After removal of 2 bases from V and 2 bases from J, the junction contained 2 bases not matched to a gene. In nucleotides, the CDR3 is TGTGCCAGCAGCCAAAATAGCGGGACCTACGAGCAGTACTTC. Its translation: CASSQNSGTYEQYF.

This clone was found once. V and J are TRBV10-3 and TRBJ2-1; 15 bases match TRBD2. The CDR3 contains 18 residues. From germline, CDR1 is ENHRY and CDR2 SYGVKD. After removal of 6 bases from V and 3 bases from J, the junction contained 9 bases not matched to a gene. The CDR3 sequence is CAIRKGLAGGSYYNEQFF. The CDR3, as DNA: TGTGCCATCAGGAAGGGACTAGCGGGAGGTTCGTACTACAATGAGCAGTTCTTC.

The chain carries TRBV15 and TRBJ1-2; D gene ambiguous. V lost 0 bases and J 4 bases, leaving 6 bases between the germline ends. This CDR3 has 13 residues. Germline V gene data show CDR1 as LNHNV and CDR2 as YYDKDF (reference sequence). The CDR3, as DNA: TGTGCCACCAGCAGAGACAGGCCCTATGGCTACACCTTC. It specifies CATSRDRPYGYTF. The variable domain in full, with the rest retrieved from reference TRBV15 and TRBJ1-2, is DAMVIQNPRYQVTQFGKPVTLSCSQTLNHNVMYWYQQKSSQAPKLLFHYYDKDFNNEADTPDNFQSRRPNTSFCFLDIRSPGLGDTAMYLCATSRDRPYGYTFGSGTRLTVV.

This chain links TRBV7-3 with TRBJ2-1; 13 positions match TRBD2. Germline trimming cut 4 bases from V and 7 bases from J; bases unmatched to any gene: 4. CDR3 length equals 15 residues. Germline V CDR1 and CDR2: SGHTA, FQGTGA. The CDR3 protein is CASSSSGLAGNEQFF. The CDR3 DNA reads as TGTGCCAGCAGCTCCTCGGGACTAGCGGGGAATGAGCAGTTCTTC.

The rearrangement uses TRBV30 and TRBJ1-6; 10 bases align to TRBD1. The CDR3 totals 15 residues. Germline V gene lookup returns CDR1 GTSNPN and CDR2 SVGIG (reference sequence). V lost 2 bases, J lost 5 bases, and 3 bases stayed unmatched. This CDR3 is CAWSPGTGDNSPLHF. CDR3 nucleotide sequence: TGTGCCTGGAGTCCCGGGACAGGGGATAATTCACCCCTCCACTTT. The variable domain in full, with the rest retrieved from reference TRBV30 and TRBJ1-6, is SQTIHQWPATLVQPVGSPLSLECTVEGTSNPNLYWYRQAAGRGLQLLFYSVGIGQISSEVPQNLSASRPQDRQFILSSKKLLLSDSGFYLCAWSPGTGDNSPLHFGNGTRLTVT.

V and J are TRBV19 and TRBJ1-1; possibly TRBD1 for D (5 bases). The ends were cut back, 1 base at V and 9 bases at J, with 18 bases in the middle. Germline loops: CDR1 LNHDA, CDR2 SQIVND (reference sequence). This CDR3 has 15 residues. CDR3 nucleotide sequence: TGTGCCAGTAGTATAGGGTCAGGGCCTCGCATCAAAGCTTTCTTT. Translating it yields CASSIGSGPRIKAFF.

The CDR3 DNA is TGCGCCAGCAGCATCCCGGGACTAGCGGGGTACAATGAGCAGTTCTTC. Protein product: CASSIPGLAGYNEQFF. V gene TRBV5-1 combines with J gene TRBJ2-1, with 13 positions matching TRBD2. Germline assignment: CDR1 SGHRS and CDR2 YFSETQ. The CDR3 consists of 16 residues. After removal of 4 bases from V and 4 bases from J, the junction contained 5 bases not matched to a gene.

The chain links TRBV7-7 to TRBJ2-5; TRBD1 agrees at 10 bases. With 5 bases clipped from V and 4 bases from J, the junction kept 4 bases outside the gene matches. Germline V gene data show CDR1 as SSHAT and CDR2 as FNYEAQ (reference sequence). The CDR3 covers 14 residues. Here the CDR3 reads CASSRDRGPETQYF. Written as DNA, the CDR3 is TGTGCCAGCAGCAGGGACAGGGGTCCAGAGACCCAGTACTTC.

This chain links TRBV19 with TRBJ2-7, with D possibly matching TRBD1 (5 bases). V lost 0 bases and J 4 bases, leaving 13 bases between the germline ends. CDR1 is LNHDA and CDR2 is SQIVND in the germline V gene (reference sequence). The CDR3 runs to 15 residues. For the CDR3, the DNA is TGTGCCAGTAGTATAGAGGCAGGGTTGGTATACGAGCAGTACTTC. Translation: CASSIEAGLVYEQYF.

This rearrangement joins TRBV6-5 to TRBJ1-2, with 7 positions matching TRBD1. After removal of 5 bases from V and 1 base from J, the junction contained 7 bases not matched to a gene. The germline V gene has CDR1 MNHEY and CDR2 SVGAGI. CDR3 length equals 15 residues. CDR3 bases: TGTGCCAGCAGTCCTGCAGGGGGAGTTAACTATGGCTACACCTTC. Its translation: CASSPAGGVNYGYTF.

This rearrangement joins TRBV5-5 to TRBJ2-3; weak D call: TRBD2 (5 bases). V lost 4 bases and J 1 base, leaving 10 bases between the germline ends. CDR3 size: 14 residues. Per the germline V gene, CDR1 is SGHKS and CDR2 is YYEKEE (reference sequence). The CDR3 is CASSLSGGTDTQYF. For the CDR3, the DNA is TGTGCCAGCAGCCTCAGCGGAGGCACAGATACGCAGTATTTT.

The sample holds a few counts of this clone. V gene TRBV7-9 combines with J gene TRBJ2-7; no clear D gene. V gave up 5 bases and J gave up 0 bases, with 11 bases separating them. The CDR3 has 14 residues. In germline, CDR1 is SEHNR, CDR2 FQNEAQ (reference sequence). CDR3 loop: CASSEVPSSYEQYF. CDR3 in DNA: TGTGCCAGCAGCGAAGTCCCCAGCTCCTACGAGCAGTACTTC.

The chain links TRBV5-1 to TRBJ2-1; 14 bases align to TRBD2. From germline, CDR1 is SGHRS and CDR2 YFSETQ. The CDR3 totals 16 residues. V lost 4 bases to trimming and J lost 4 bases; unmatched junction nucleotides: 4. The CDR3 bases are TGCGCCAGCAGCCAGGGACTAGCGGGGGAATACAATGAGCAGTTCTTC. Protein product: CASSQGLAGEYNEQFF. Supplemented by reference TRBV5-1 and TRBJ2-1, the full variable domain reads KAGVTQTPRYLIKTRGQQVTLSCSPISGHRSVSWYQQTPGQGLQFLFEYFSETQRNKGNFPGRFSGRQFSNSRSEMNVSTLELGDSALYLCASSQGLAGEYNEQFFGPGTRLTVL.

V and J are TRBV6-1 and TRBJ1-5; TRBD1 matches at 8 bases. The CDR3 totals 16 residues. Germline V lookup: CDR1 MNHNS, CDR2 SASEGT. After removal of 4 bases from V and 4 bases from J, the junction contained 9 bases not matched to a gene. The CDR3 here is CASSGSRQGINQPQHF. For the CDR3, the DNA is TGTGCCAGCAGTGGTTCCAGACAGGGGATAAATCAGCCCCAGCATTTT.

The gene calls are TRBV5-4 and TRBJ2-2; TRBD1 matches 10 bases. The CDR3 runs 15 residues. The V gene's germline CDR1 is SGHNT and CDR2 YYREEE (reference sequence). With 6 bases clipped from V and 4 bases from J, the junction kept 6 bases outside the gene matches. The CDR3, as DNA: TGTGCCAGCACGAGGGACAGGGGAGTCACCGGGGAGCTGTTTTTT. The encoded protein is CASTRDRGVTGELFF.

V is TRBV5-6 and J is TRBJ1-4, with D perhaps TRBD1 (5 bases). Germline-derived CDR1 and CDR2 are SGHDT and YYEEEE. The CDR3 covers 13 residues. With 4 bases removed from V and 6 bases from J, the gap between germline ends came to 10 bases. Written as DNA, the CDR3 is TGTGCCAGCAGCCCAGGGTTGGATGAAAAACTGTTTTTT. This codes for CASSPGLDEKLFF. The full variable domain, with the rest looked up from reference TRBV5-6 and TRBJ1-4, is DAGVTQSPTHLIKTRGQQVTLRCSPKSGHDTVSWYQQALGQGPQFIFQYYEEEERQRGNFPDRFSGHQFPNYSSELNVNALLLGDSALYLCASSPGLDEKLFFGSGTQLSVL.

The chain is built from TRBV3-1 (or the pseudogene TRBV3-2) and TRBJ1-4; no reliable D call. Germline V gene lookup returns CDR1 LGHDT and CDR2 YNNKEL (reference sequence). Trimming pared 1 base from V and 3 bases from J, leaving 15 bases between. CDR3 size: 17 residues. In DNA form, the CDR3 reads TGTGCCAGCAGCCAAGTCGGTTTGGGAGGCGCTAATGAAAAACTGTTTTTT. Translated, it gives CASSQVGLGGANEKLFF.

This chain connects TRBV9 to TRBJ2-6, with 7 bases aligning to TRBD2. Per germline, CDR1 SGDLS and CDR2 YYNGEE. V trimming: 0 bases; J trimming: 0 bases; junction bases outside the gene matches: 3. CDR3 length: 17 residues. CDR3 sequence: CASSVGGGPSGANVLTF. The CDR3 nucleotides are TGTGCCAGCAGCGTAGGGGGAGGGCCCTCTGGGGCCAACGTCCTGACTTTC.

The chain joins TRBV29-1 to TRBJ2-1, with TRBD1 matching 9 bases. This CDR3 is 16 amino acids long. The V segment lost 5 bases and the J segment 5 bases; nucleotides outside the gene matches: 13. Looked up from germline, CDR1 is SQVTM and CDR2 is ANQGSEA. The CDR3 DNA reads TGCAGCGTTCGAGTACAGGGGGCGGTCCGCCACAATGAGCAGTTCTTC. This encodes CSVRVQGAVRHNEQFF.

The chain employs TRBV5-4 and TRBJ2-3; D call uncertain. The germline V gene has CDR1 SGHNT and CDR2 YYREEE (reference sequence). Trimming removed 2 bases from V and 6 bases from J, with 7 bases in between. The CDR3 spans 12 residues. CDR3 sequence: CASSFPPDTQYF. Here the CDR3 DNA reads TGTGCCAGCAGCTTTCCCCCGGATACGCAGTATTTT.

V is TRBV28 and J is TRBJ1-1, with 7 bases identical to TRBD1. CDR1 is MDHEN, CDR2 SYDVKM, per germline. V lost 6 bases and J lost 1; bases outside the gene matches: 2. The CDR3 covers 13 residues. This chain's CDR3 is CASSYRGNTEAFF. The CDR3, as DNA: TGTGCCAGCAGCTACAGGGGGAACACTGAAGCTTTCTTT.

The chain joins TRBV1 to TRBJ2-1; TRBD1, the table's D call, was not compared with the DNA. TRBV1 has pseudogene status. The CDR3 runs to 19 residues. CDR3 DNA sequence: TGCACCAGCAGCCAAGATAGGCCCGGTGACAAGGAACCCTACAATGAGCAGTTCTTC. As protein: CTSSQDRPGDKEPYNEQFF.

In DNA, the CDR3 is TGTGCCTGGAGTGTTGCTGGGGGGTACACTGAAGCTTTCTTT. Protein product: CAWSVAGGYTEAFF. The chain is built from TRBV30 and TRBJ1-1; a possible D gene is TRBD1 (5 bases). The CDR3 has 14 amino acids. Germline CDR1 is GTSNPN and CDR2 is SVGIG (reference sequence). V shed 0 bases and J shed 3 bases, with 11 bases lying between them. Looking up the rest from reference TRBV30 and TRBJ1-1 gives the full variable domain: SQTIHQWPATLVQPVGSPLSLECTVEGTSNPNLYWYRQAAGRGLQLLFYSVGIGQISSEVPQNLSASRPQDRQFILSSKKLLLSDSGFYLCAWSVAGGYTEAFFGQGTRLTVV.

The chain combines TRBV18 with TRBJ2-7, with D possibly TRBD2 on 6 matching bases. Trimming took off 4 bases at V and 1 base at J, with 8 bases between the two ends. The CDR3 runs to 13 residues. Germline V gene data show CDR1 as KGHSH and CDR2 as LQKENI. CDR3 in amino acids: CASSQGTSYEQYF. Written as DNA, the CDR3 is TGTGCCAGCTCACAGGGGACTTCCTACGAGCAGTACTTC.

The rearrangement links TRBV3-1 (or the pseudogene TRBV3-2) to TRBJ1-1; possible D gene TRBD1, 5 bases. The germline V and J ends were trimmed by 3 bases and 1 base, with 6 bases remaining between them. Germline CDR1 LGHDT, CDR2 YNNKEL (reference sequence). The CDR3 contains 13 residues. DNA of the CDR3: TGTGCCAGCAGCCATGGGGCGAACACTGAAGCTTTCTTT. Translated, it gives CASSHGANTEAFF.

This clone has more than one count but fewer than ten. V gene TRBV11-2 combines with J gene TRBJ2-2, with 10 bases matching TRBD1. This CDR3 is built from 16 residues. Germline values: CDR1 SGHAT, CDR2 FQNNGV. The J segment lost 3 bases and the V segment lost 8 bases, leaving 9 bases of the junction unmatched. CDR3 coding DNA: TGTGCCAGCGGAGGGACAGGGGTAATGTACACCGGGGAGCTGTTTTTT. This encodes CASGGTGVMYTGELFF.